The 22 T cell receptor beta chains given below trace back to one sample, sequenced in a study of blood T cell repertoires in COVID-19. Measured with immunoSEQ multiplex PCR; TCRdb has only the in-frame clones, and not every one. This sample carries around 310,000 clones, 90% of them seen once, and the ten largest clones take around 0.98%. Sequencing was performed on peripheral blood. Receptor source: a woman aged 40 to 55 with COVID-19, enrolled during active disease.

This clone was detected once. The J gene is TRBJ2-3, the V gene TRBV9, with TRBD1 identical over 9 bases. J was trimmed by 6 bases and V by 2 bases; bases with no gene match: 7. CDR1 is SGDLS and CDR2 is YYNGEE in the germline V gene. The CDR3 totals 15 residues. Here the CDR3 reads CASSVAGQGIDTQYF. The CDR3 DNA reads TGTGCCAGCAGCGTGGCGGGACAGGGAATTGATACGCAGTATTTT.

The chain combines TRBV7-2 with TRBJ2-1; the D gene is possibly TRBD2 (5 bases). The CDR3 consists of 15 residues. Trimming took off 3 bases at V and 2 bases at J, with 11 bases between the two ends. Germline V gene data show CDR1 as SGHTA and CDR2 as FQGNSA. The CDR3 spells CASSLRATTYNEQFF. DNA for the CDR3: TGTGCCAGCAGCTTGAGGGCTACTACCTACAATGAGCAGTTCTTC.

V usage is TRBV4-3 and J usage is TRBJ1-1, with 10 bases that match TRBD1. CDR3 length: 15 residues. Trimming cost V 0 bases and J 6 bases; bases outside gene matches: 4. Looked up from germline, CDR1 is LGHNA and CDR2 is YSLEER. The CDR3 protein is CASSQDGTGASEAFF. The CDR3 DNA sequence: TGCGCCAGCAGCCAAGATGGGACAGGGGCCTCTGAAGCTTTCTTT.

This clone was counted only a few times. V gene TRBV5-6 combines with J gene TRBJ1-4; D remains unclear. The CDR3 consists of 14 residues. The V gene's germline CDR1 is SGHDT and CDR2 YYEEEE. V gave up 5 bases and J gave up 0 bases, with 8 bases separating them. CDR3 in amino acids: CASRRRATNEKLFF. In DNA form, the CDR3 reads TGTGCCAGCAGGAGGCGCGCAACTAATGAAAAACTGTTTTTT. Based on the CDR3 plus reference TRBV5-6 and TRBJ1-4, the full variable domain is DAGVTQSPTHLIKTRGQQVTLRCSPKSGHDTVSWYQQALGQGPQFIFQYYEEEERQRGNFPDRFSGHQFPNYSSELNVNALLLGDSALYLCASRRRATNEKLFFGSGTQLSVL.

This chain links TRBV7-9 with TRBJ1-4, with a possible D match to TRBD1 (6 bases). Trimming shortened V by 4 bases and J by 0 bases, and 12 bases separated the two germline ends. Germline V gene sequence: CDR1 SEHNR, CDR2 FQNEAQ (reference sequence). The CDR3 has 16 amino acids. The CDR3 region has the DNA TGTGCCAGCAGCTACAGGGTAGCCTCAACTAATGAAAAACTGTTTTTT. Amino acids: CASSYRVASTNEKLFF.

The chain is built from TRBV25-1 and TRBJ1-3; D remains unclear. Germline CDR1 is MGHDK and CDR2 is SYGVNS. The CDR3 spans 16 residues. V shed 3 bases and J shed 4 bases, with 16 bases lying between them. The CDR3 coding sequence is TGTGCCAGCAGTGATCGGCCCGCGGGTGCAGGAAACACCATATATTTT. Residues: CASSDRPAGAGNTIYF.

This chain's CDR3 is CASSQDNGRGETQYF. CDR3 sequence (DNA): TGTGCCAGCAGTCAGGACAACGGCAGGGGAGAGACCCAGTACTTC. This rearrangement joins TRBV27 to TRBJ2-5; D might be TRBD1 (6 bases). CDR3 length: 15 amino acids. V lost 5 bases and J 4 bases, leaving 17 bases between the germline ends. Germline CDR1 reads MNHEY; CDR2 reads SMNVEV (reference sequence).

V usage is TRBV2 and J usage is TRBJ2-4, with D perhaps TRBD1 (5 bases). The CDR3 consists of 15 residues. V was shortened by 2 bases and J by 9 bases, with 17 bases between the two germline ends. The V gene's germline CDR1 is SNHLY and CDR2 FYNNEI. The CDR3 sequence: CASSEKLWGRGIQYF. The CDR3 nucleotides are TGTGCCAGCAGTGAAAAACTCTGGGGTAGGGGCATTCAGTACTTC. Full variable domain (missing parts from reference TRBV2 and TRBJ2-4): EPEVTQTPSHQVTQMGQEVILRCVPISNHLYFYWYRQILGQKVEFLVSFYNNEISEKSEIFDDQFSVERPDGSNFTLKIRSTKLEDSAMYFCASSEKLWGRGIQYFGAGTRLSVL.

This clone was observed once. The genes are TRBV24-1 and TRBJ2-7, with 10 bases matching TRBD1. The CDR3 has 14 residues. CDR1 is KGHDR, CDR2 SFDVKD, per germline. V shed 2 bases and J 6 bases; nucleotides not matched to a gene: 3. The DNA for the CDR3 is TGTGCCACCAGTGATTCTCGGACAGGGGGCGAGCAGTACTTC. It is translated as CATSDSRTGGEQYF.

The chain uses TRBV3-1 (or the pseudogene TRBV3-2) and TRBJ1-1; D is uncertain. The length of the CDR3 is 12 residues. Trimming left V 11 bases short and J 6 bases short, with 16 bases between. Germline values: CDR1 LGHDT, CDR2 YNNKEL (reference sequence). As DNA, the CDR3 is TGTGCCGCGGGCCTCCTGAGGGCTGAAGCTTTCTTT. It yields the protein CAAGLLRAEAFF.

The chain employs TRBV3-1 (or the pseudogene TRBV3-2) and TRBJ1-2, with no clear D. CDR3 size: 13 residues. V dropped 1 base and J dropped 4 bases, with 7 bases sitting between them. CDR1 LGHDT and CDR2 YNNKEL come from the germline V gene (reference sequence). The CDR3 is CASSQGRSYGYTF. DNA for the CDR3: TGTGCCAGCAGCCAAGGCCGCAGCTATGGCTACACCTTC.

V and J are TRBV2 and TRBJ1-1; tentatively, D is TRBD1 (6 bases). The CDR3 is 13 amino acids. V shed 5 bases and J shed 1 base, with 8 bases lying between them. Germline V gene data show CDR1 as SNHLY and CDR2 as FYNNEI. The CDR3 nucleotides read TGTGCCAGCAGTACACAGGGGAACACTGAAGCTTTCTTT. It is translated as CASSTQGNTEAFF.

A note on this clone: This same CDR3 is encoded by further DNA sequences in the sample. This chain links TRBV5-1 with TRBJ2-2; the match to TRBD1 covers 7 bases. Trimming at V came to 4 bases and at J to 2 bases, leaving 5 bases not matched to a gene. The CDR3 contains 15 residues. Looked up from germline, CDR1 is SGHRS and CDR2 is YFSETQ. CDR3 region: CASSRTGDNTGELFF. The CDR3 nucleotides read TGCGCCAGCAGCCGGACAGGAGACAACACCGGGGAGCTGTTTTTT.

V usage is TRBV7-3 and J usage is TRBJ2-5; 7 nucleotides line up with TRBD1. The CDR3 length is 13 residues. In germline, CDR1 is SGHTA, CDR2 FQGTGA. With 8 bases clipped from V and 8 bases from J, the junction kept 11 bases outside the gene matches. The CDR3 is CASSPMAGGTQYF. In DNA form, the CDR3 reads TGTGCCAGCTCGCCGATGGCAGGGGGAACCCAGTACTTC.

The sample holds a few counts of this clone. In DNA, the CDR3 is TGTGCCAGCAGCTTGTCCACGCGGTTCACAGATACGCAGTATTTT. The encoded protein is CASSLSTRFTDTQYF. This rearrangement joins TRBV5-6 to TRBJ2-3; D unresolved. The V gene lost 1 base and the J gene lost 2 bases, with 11 bases spanning the gap. The V gene's germline CDR1 is SGHDT and CDR2 YYEEEE. The CDR3 runs 15 residues.

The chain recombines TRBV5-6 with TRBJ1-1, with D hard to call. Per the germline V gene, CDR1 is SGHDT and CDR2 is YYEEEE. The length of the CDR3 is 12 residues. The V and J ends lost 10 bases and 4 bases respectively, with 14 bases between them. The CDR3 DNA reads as TGTGCCGGAGGAAAAAGTGGCACTGAAGCTTTCTTT. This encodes CAGGKSGTEAFF.

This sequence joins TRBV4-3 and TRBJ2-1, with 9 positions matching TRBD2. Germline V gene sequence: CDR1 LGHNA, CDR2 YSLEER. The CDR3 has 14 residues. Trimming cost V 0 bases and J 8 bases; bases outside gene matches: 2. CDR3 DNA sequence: TGCGCCAGCAGCCAAGATAGCGGGAGTGATGAGCAGTTCTTC. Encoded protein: CASSQDSGSDEQFF.

The CDR3 DNA reads as TGCAGCGTTGAGGGGGACAGGCAGAGCTCTGGAAACACCATATATTTT. Its translation: CSVEGDRQSSGNTIYF. V gene TRBV29-1 combines with J gene TRBJ1-3; 8 bases match TRBD1. Germline V CDR1 and CDR2: SQVTM, ANQGSEA. The CDR3 consists of 16 residues. V shed 3 bases, J shed 0 bases, and the junction held 7 bases outside the gene matches.

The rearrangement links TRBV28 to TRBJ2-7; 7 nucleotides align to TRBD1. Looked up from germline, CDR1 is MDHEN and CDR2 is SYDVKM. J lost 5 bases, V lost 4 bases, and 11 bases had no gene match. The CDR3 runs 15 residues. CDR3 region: CASSSYGRGRDEQYF. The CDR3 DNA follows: TGTGCCAGCAGTTCATACGGAAGGGGGCGGGACGAGCAGTACTTC.

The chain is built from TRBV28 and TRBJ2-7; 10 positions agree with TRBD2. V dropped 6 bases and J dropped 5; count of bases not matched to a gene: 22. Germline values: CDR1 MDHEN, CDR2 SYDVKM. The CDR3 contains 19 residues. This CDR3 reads CASSYYPALSLAGMNEQYF. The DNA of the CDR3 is TGTGCCAGCAGCTATTACCCAGCCCTGTCACTAGCGGGGATGAACGAGCAGTACTTC.

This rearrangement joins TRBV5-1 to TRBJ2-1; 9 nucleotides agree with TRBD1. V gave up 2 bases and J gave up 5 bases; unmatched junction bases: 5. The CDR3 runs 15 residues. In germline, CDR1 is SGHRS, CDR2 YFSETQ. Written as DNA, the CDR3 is TGCGCCAGCAGCTTTTCCGGGACAGGGAACAATGAGCAGTTCTTC. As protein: CASSFSGTGNNEQFF.

The CDR3 spells CASSLLSPSNTEAFF. As DNA, the CDR3 is TGTGCCAGCAGCCTCCTCTCCCCCTCGAACACTGAAGCTTTCTTT. The chain employs TRBV7-2 and TRBJ1-1; D is ambiguous. Germline V gene data show CDR1 as SGHTA and CDR2 as FQGNSA. CDR3 length: 15 amino acids. Trimming took off 5 bases at V and 1 base at J, with 14 bases between the two ends.